These 5 T cell receptor beta chains were sequenced from one sample in a study of cytomegalovirus exposure and HLA in healthy donors. The primer mix had 60 Vbeta and 13 Jbeta primers. Sequencing was performed with immunoSEQ multiplex PCR; in TCRdb, only in-frame clones are kept and a portion is missing. This sample has 100,000 or so clones, with about four fifths found just once. Sequencing was carried out using PBMCs. These receptors all stem from a middle-aged woman in good health and CMV-seronegative.

The rearrangement links TRBV5-1 to TRBJ2-3; possible D gene TRBD2, 6 bases. The germline V and J ends were trimmed by 2 bases and 3 bases, with 13 bases remaining between them. This CDR3 has 15 residues. Germline V gene sequence: CDR1 SGHRS, CDR2 YFSETQ. The CDR3 loop is CASSFVAETTDTQYF. As DNA, the CDR3 is TGCGCCAGCAGCTTCGTAGCGGAGACTACAGATACGCAGTATTTT.

The V call is TRBV6-1, the J call TRBJ1-6, with 7 bases aligning to TRBD1. Losses at the gene ends were 6 bases for V and 7 bases for J; bases not matched to a gene: 9. This CDR3 is 15 amino acids long. The germline V gene has CDR1 MNHNS and CDR2 SASEGT. The CDR3 DNA sequence: TGTGCCAGCAGACTATCGACAGGGACCAATTCACCCCTCCACTTT. This codes for CASRLSTGTNSPLHF.

The chain employs TRBV5-1 and TRBJ2-7; 10 nucleotides align to TRBD1. The J segment lost 6 bases and the V segment lost 4 bases, leaving 1 base of the junction unmatched. Germline V gene lookup returns CDR1 SGHRS and CDR2 YFSETQ. The CDR3 runs to 12 residues. CDR3 region: CASSRQGAEQYF. DNA of the CDR3: TGCGCCAGCAGCCGACAGGGGGCCGAGCAGTACTTC.

V and J are TRBV29-1 and TRBJ2-3, with TRBD1 as a possible D gene (5 bases). Germline CDR1 and CDR2: SQVTM and ANQGSEA. The CDR3 sequence is 13 residues long. Trimming took 7 bases from V and 0 from J, leaving 11 bases between them. The CDR3 coding sequence is TGCAGCGGATTTGGGGCTAGCACAGATACGCAGTATTTT. Translating it yields CSGFGASTDTQYF.

The V gene is TRBV2, the J gene TRBJ2-1; D perhaps matches TRBD2 (5 bases). The CDR3 spans 15 residues. Trimming left V 6 bases short and J 4 bases short, with 16 bases between. Germline V gene lookup returns CDR1 SNHLY and CDR2 FYNNEI. The CDR3 coding sequence is TGTGCCAGCAGAAATGCCGGGATTAAGTACAATGAGCAGTTCTTC. It codes for CASRNAGIKYNEQFF. Together with reference TRBV2 and TRBJ2-1, the CDR3 gives the full variable domain: EPEVTQTPSHQVTQMGQEVILRCVPISNHLYFYWYRQILGQKVEFLVSFYNNEISEKSEIFDDQFSVERPDGSNFTLKIRSTKLEDSAMYFCASRNAGIKYNEQFFGPGTRLTVL.